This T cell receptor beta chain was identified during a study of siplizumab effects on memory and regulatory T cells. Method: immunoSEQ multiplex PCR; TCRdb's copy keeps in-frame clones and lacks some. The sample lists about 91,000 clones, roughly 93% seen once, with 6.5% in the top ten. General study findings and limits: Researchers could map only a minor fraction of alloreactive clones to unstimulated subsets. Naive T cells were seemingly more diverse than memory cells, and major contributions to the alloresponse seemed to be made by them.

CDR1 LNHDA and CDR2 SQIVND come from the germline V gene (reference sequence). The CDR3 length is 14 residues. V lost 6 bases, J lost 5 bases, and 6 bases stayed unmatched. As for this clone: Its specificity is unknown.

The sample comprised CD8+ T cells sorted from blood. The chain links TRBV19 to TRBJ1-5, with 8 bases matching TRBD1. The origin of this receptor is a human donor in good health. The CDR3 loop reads CASRLTGDDQPQHF. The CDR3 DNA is TGTGCCAGTAGACTGACAGGGGATGATCAGCCCCAGCATTTT.